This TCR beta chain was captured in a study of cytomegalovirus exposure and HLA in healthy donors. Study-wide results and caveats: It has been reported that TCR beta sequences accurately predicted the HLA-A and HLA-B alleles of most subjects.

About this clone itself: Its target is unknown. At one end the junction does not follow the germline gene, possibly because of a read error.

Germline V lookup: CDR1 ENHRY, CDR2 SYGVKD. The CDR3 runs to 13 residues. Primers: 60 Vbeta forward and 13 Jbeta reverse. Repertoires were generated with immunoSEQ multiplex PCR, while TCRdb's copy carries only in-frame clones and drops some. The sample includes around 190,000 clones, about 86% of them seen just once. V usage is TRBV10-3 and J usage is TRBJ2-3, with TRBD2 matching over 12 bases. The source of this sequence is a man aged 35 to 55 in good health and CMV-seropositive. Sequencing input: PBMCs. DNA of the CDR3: TGTGCCATCAGTGATCCCGGACTAGCGGGACCGACTTTT. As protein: CAISDPGLAGPTF.